These T cell receptor beta chains were read from a single sample in a study of shared clonotypes between healthy human individuals. Assay: immunoSEQ multiplex PCR; the TCRdb copy retains only in-frame clones and omits some. The sample yields around 500,000 clones, approximately 82% seen once. The source material was PBMCs. These receptors were obtained from a woman in her thirties or forties in good health. Some clones in this sample may be carry-over from other donors' samples. CDR3s include the opening cysteine and the closing phenylalanine or tryptophan. The order of the fields is D gene, clone size, J gene, V gene, CDR3 protein, CDR3 DNA. The D gene is left open where the match is weak. The listing skips clone size in some rows; elsewhere it reads once, few, many or a size class.

>TRBD2|-|TRBJ2-2|TRBV18
CASSPGGTGELFF
TGTGCCAGCTCACCGGGAGGGACCGGGGAGCTGTTTTTT
>TRBD2|-|TRBJ2-7|TRBV7-2
CASSLNSGSYEQYF
TGTGCCAGCAGCTTAAATAGCGGGAGCTACGAGCAGTACTTC
>TRBD1|-|TRBJ1-1|TRBV6-1
CASSTQGAGNTEAFF
TGTGCCAGCAGTACGCAGGGGGCGGGAAACACTGAAGCTTTCTTT
>-|-|TRBJ1-2|TRBV28
CASSPPQWGGGGYTF
TGTGCCAGCAGTCCCCCTCAGTGGGGGGGAGGTGGCTACACCTTC
>-|-|TRBJ2-7|TRBV5-1
CASSLEPSGEQYF
TGCGCCAGCAGCTTGGAGCCCTCGGGGGAGCAGTACTTC
>TRBD2|once|TRBJ2-6|TRBV4-2
CASSQEPLVLAGGGTSSGANVLTF
TGTGCCAGCAGCCAAGAACCCCTGGTGCTGGCGGGCGGGGGGACCTCCTCAGGGGCCAACGTCCTGACTTTC
>-|-|TRBJ1-3|TRBV10-2
CASRYSGTSGNTIYF
TGCGCCAGCAGATATAGCGGGACGTCTGGAAACACCATATATTTT
>TRBD2|-|TRBJ2-7|TRBV29-1
CSVAPGLAGSYEQYF
TGCAGCGTAGCCCCGGGACTAGCGGGGTCCTACGAGCAGTACTTC
>TRBD1|few|TRBJ1-4|TRBV29-1
CSVGGTGGSNEKLFF
TGCAGCGTTGGAGGGACAGGGGGTTCTAATGAAAAACTGTTTTTT
>-|-|TRBJ1-2|TRBV5-1
CASSLERGNYGYTF
TGCGCCAGCAGCTTGGAGAGGGGAAACTATGGCTACACCTTC
>-|few|TRBJ1-1|TRBV29-1
CSVVVAGLGTEAFF
TGCAGCGTTGTAGTCGCGGGGCTCGGCACTGAAGCTTTCTTT
>TRBD1|-|TRBJ2-2|TRBV18
CASSPGTGPNTGELFF
TGTGCCAGCTCACCAGGGACAGGGCCGAACACCGGGGAGCTGTTTTTT
>TRBD1|-|TRBJ2-1|TRBV18
CASSPKTGDNEQFF
TGTGCCAGCTCACCCAAGACAGGGGACAATGAGCAGTTCTTC
>-|once|TRBJ1-3|TRBV15
CATSRDRGASGNTIYF
TGTGCCACCAGCAGAGATCGGGGAGCCTCTGGAAACACCATATATTTT
>TRBD2|-|TRBJ2-1|TRBV5-1
CASSLLAGKPGNEQFF
TGCGCCAGCAGCTTGTTAGCGGGAAAACCGGGGAATGAGCAGTTCTTC
>TRBD1|-|TRBJ1-2|TRBV29-1
CSGGDRQGFGYTF
TGCAGCGGGGGGGACAGGCAAGGATTCGGCTACACCTTC
>-|-|TRBJ2-5|TRBV7-7
CASSLAQGTEQYF
TGTGCCAGCAGCTTAGCGCAGGGAACGGAGCAGTACTTC
>TRBD1|-|TRBJ1-1|TRBV18
CASSAQGLNTEAFF
TGTGCCAGCTCAGCACAGGGGCTCAACACTGAAGCTTTCTTT
>-|-|TRBJ2-7|TRBV25-1
CASSDWDEQYF
TGTGCCAGCAGTGACTGGGACGAGCAGTACTTC
>-|-|TRBJ1-2|TRBV7-2
CASSWGAGYGYTF
TGTGCCAGCAGCTGGGGGGCGGGATATGGCTACACCTTC
>-|few|TRBJ2-1|TRBV9
CASSVRWESNEQFF
TGTGCCAGCAGCGTAAGGTGGGAGTCCAATGAGCAGTTCTTC
>-|-|TRBJ1-2|TRBV9
CASSVTPGGTGHGYTF
TGTGCCAGCAGCGTAACCCCCGGGGGTACGGGCCATGGCTACACCTTC
>-|-|TRBJ2-4|TRBV21-1
CASSNRDGGKNIQYF
TGTGCCAGCAGCAACCGGGACGGGGGGAAAAACATTCAGTACTTC
>-|-|TRBJ2-5|TRBV5-1
CASSFDSRETQYF
TGCGCCAGCAGCTTTGACAGTCGAGAGACCCAGTACTTC
>-|-|TRBJ2-1|TRBV30
CAWSVVVSSYNEQFF
TGTGCCTGGAGTGTAGTAGTCAGCTCCTACAATGAGCAGTTCTTC
>-|-|TRBJ2-5|TRBV5-1
CASSIGTYQETQYF
TGCGCCAGCAGCATTGGGACTTACCAAGAGACCCAGTACTTC
>-|-|TRBJ2-5|TRBV11-2
CASSPGAGETQYF
TGTGCCAGCAGTCCCGGGGCTGGAGAGACCCAGTACTTC
>-|few|TRBJ1-3|TRBV21-1
CASSSSLGPAPAGNTIYF
TGTGCCAGCAGCTCGTCGCTGGGTCCAGCCCCTGCTGGAAACACCATATATTTT
>-|-|TRBJ2-4|TRBV5-1
CASSLWERGGLAKNIQYF
TGCGCCAGCAGCTTGTGGGAACGAGGGGGGCTCGCCAAAAACATTCAGTACTTC
>TRBD1|-|TRBJ2-7|TRBV5-1
CASSNGQGTYEQYF
TGCGCCAGCAGCAACGGACAGGGTACCTACGAGCAGTACTTC
>-|-|TRBJ2-3|TRBV7-6
CASSLSFGLTDTQYF
TGTGCCAGCAGCTTATCTTTTGGGCTCACAGATACGCAGTATTTT
>-|-|TRBJ1-1|TRBV19
CASRDRALNTEAFF
TGTGCCAGTAGGGACAGAGCCCTGAACACTGAAGCTTTCTTT
>TRBD2|-|TRBJ2-5|TRBV2
CASTSTSGQETQYF
TGTGCCAGCACCTCGACTAGCGGCCAAGAGACCCAGTACTTC
>-|-|TRBJ1-2|TRBV21-1
CASSKVGGRTYGYTF
TGTGCCAGCAGCAAAGTTGGGGGGCGCACCTATGGCTACACCTTC
>-|many|TRBJ1-2|TRBV27
CASSLGQGIGGYTF
TGTGCCAGCAGTTTAGGGCAGGGAATCGGGGGCTACACCTTC
>-|-|TRBJ1-3|TRBV5-1
CASSSTGSSGNTIYF
TGCGCCAGCAGCTCGACAGGAAGCTCTGGAAACACCATATATTTT
>-|-|TRBJ2-3|TRBV5-1
CASSSSGTDTQYF
TGCGCCAGCAGCTCCTCCGGCACAGATACGCAGTATTTT
>-|-|TRBJ1-5|TRBV28
CASSLAGGNQPQHF
TGTGCCAGCAGTTTAGCAGGGGGCAATCAGCCCCAGCATTTT
>-|-|TRBJ1-5|TRBV2
CASSEERFNQPQHF
TGTGCCAGCAGTGAAGAGAGATTCAATCAGCCCCAGCATTTT
>-|once|TRBJ2-3|TRBV4-2
CASSQEWNVRTDTQYF
TGTGCCAGCAGCCAAGAATGGAACGTCCGCACAGATACGCAGTATTTT
>TRBD1|-|TRBJ2-1|TRBV6-4
CASSAGTGGPYNEQFF
TGTGCCAGCAGTGCCGGGACAGGGGGCCCCTACAATGAGCAGTTCTTC
>-|few|TRBJ2-3|TRBV9
CASSVDTDTQYF
TGTGCCAGCAGCGTAGATACAGATACGCAGTATTTT
>TRBD2|-|TRBJ2-1|TRBV28
CASRRTSGEQFF
TGTGCCAGCAGGCGGACTAGTGGTGAGCAGTTCTTC
>TRBD2|-|TRBJ2-6|TRBV7-6
CASSSSLAGGPGANVLTF
TGTGCCAGCAGCTCATCGCTAGCGGGAGGGCCAGGGGCCAACGTCCTGACTTTC
>TRBD1|-|TRBJ2-6|TRBV27
CASSFDRGSSGANVLTF
TGTGCCAGCAGTTTCGACAGGGGAAGCTCTGGGGCCAACGTCCTGACTTTC
>TRBD1|-|TRBJ2-7|TRBV5-1
CASSPGQGGYEQYF
TGCGCCAGCAGCCCTGGACAGGGGGGGTACGAGCAGTACTTC
>-|-|TRBJ1-2|TRBV18
CASSPRLDGYTF
TGTGCCAGCTCACCAAGGCTCGATGGCTACACCTTC
>-|few|TRBJ1-2|TRBV10-3
CAISEGQGNGYTF
TGTGCCATCAGCGAGGGGCAGGGTAATGGCTACACCTTC
>-|-|TRBJ2-7|TRBV27
CASSLRGASYEQYF
TGTGCCAGCAGTTTACGAGGGGCCTCCTACGAGCAGTACTTC
>TRBD1|-|TRBJ2-7|TRBV7-3
CASSPHRGVKNEQYF
TGTGCCAGCAGCCCCCACAGGGGAGTGAAAAACGAGCAGTACTTC
>TRBD1|-|TRBJ1-1|TRBV30
CAWITGTGERGKAFF
TGTGCCTGGATAACCGGGACAGGGGAAAGGGGGAAGGCTTTCTTT
>-|-|TRBJ2-6|TRBV18
CASSPSGANVLTF
TGTGCCAGCTCACCTAGTGGGGCCAACGTCCTGACTTTC
>TRBD1|-|TRBJ2-7|TRBV4-2
CASSPRDRGPVGEQYF
TGTGCCAGCAGCCCCCGGGACAGGGGGCCCGTCGGCGAGCAGTACTTC
>-|-|TRBJ2-3|TRBV4-1
CASSQDSFQSTDTQYF
TGCGCCAGCAGCCAAGATTCGTTCCAATCCACAGATACGCAGTATTTT
>TRBD1|-|TRBJ2-5|TRBV5-1
CASSLADREETQYF
TGCGCCAGCAGCTTGGCCGACAGGGAAGAGACCCAGTACTTC
>TRBD2|-|TRBJ2-3|TRBV7-6
CASSLFSSLAGLTDTQYF
TGTGCCAGCAGCTTATTTAGTTCGCTAGCGGGACTGACAGATACGCAGTATTTT